Each of the 26 T cell receptor beta chains below was sequenced from the same sample in a study of technical replicates of blood from several donors. Sequencing was performed with immunoSEQ multiplex PCR; in TCRdb, only in-frame clones are kept and a portion is missing. The sample yields roughly 72,000 clones, 85% to 95% seen once. Sequencing was done on a sample of T cells isolated from PBMCs. The receptor source for this set is a human donor in good health.

The genes are TRBV10-3 and TRBJ1-1, with unresolved D. V lost 6 bases and J 1 base, leaving 12 bases between the germline ends. CDR1 is ENHRY, CDR2 SYGVKD, per germline. The CDR3 is made up of 14 amino acids. As DNA, the CDR3 is TGTGCCATCAGCGAAAACCCCAGGAACACTGAAGCTTTCTTT. The encoded protein is CAISENPRNTEAFF.

The chain carries TRBV4-1 and TRBJ2-1; D might be TRBD2 (6 bases). Deletions cut 4 bases from V and 5 bases from J, with 12 bases between. This CDR3 has 14 amino acids. CDR1 is MGHRA, CDR2 YSYEKL, per germline. CDR3 residues: CASSPLTSNNEQFF. The CDR3 DNA reads as TGCGCCAGCAGCCCCCTGACTAGTAACAATGAGCAGTTCTTC.

This clone was seen only once. This sequence joins TRBV6-6 and TRBJ1-2; D possibly corresponds to TRBD1 (6 bases). Germline CDR1 and CDR2: MNHNY and SVGAGI (reference sequence). With 2 bases removed from V and 8 bases from J, the gap between germline ends came to 9 bases. This CDR3 is built from 12 residues. In nucleotides, the CDR3 is TGTGCCAGCAGTTACGGGACAAACGGCTACACCTTC. Protein: CASSYGTNGYTF.

The chain is built from TRBV6-5 and TRBJ1-3; D remains unclear. The germline gives CDR1 MNHEY, CDR2 SVGAGI. The CDR3 loop spans 16 amino acids. Trimming took off 0 bases at V and 4 bases at J, with 13 bases between the two ends. CDR3 in DNA: TGTGCCAGCAGTTACTCGGGCAGCAGATCCGGAAACACCATATATTTT. This sequence encodes CASSYSGSRSGNTIYF.

The chain links TRBV30 to TRBJ2-3; no clear D. Germline values: CDR1 GTSNPN, CDR2 SVGIG (reference sequence). The ends were cut back, 0 bases at V and 2 bases at J, with 3 bases in the middle. The CDR3 extends over 12 amino acids. The CDR3 coding sequence is TGTGCCTGGAGTGTACACACAGATACGCAGTATTTT. Encoded protein: CAWSVHTDTQYF.

V usage is TRBV13 and J usage is TRBJ2-3; a weak D match, TRBD2 (6 bases). The ends were cut back, 4 bases at V and 6 bases at J, with 8 bases in the middle. This CDR3 is 12 amino acids long. Germline CDR1 reads PRHDT; CDR2 reads FYEKMQ (reference sequence). CDR3 in amino acids: CASSWEADTQYF. For the CDR3, the DNA is TGTGCCAGCAGCTGGGAGGCCGATACGCAGTATTTT.

V is TRBV11-2 and J is TRBJ1-2; D is uncertain. Germline values: CDR1 SGHAT, CDR2 FQNNGV. CDR3 length: 14 amino acids. Trimming removed 5 bases from V and 4 bases from J, with 14 bases in between. The CDR3 region is CASSAEPRGYGYTF. In DNA form, the CDR3 reads TGTGCCAGCAGCGCTGAACCACGGGGCTATGGCTACACCTTC.

The table lists this clone with a count of one. The genes are TRBV6-5 and TRBJ2-3, with D perhaps TRBD2 (5 bases). CDR3 length: 14 residues. V was trimmed by 6 bases and J by 2 bases, leaving 12 bases between them. Germline CDR1 is MNHEY and CDR2 is SVGAGI. DNA for the CDR3: TGTGCCAGCAGACCGGACGGGAACACAGATACGCAGTATTTT. Protein: CASRPDGNTDTQYF.

J is TRBJ1-4 and V is TRBV11-3; TRBD1 is a possible D gene (6 bases). CDR1 is SGHNT, CDR2 YENEEA, per germline. The CDR3 has 14 amino acids. Deletions cut 3 bases from V and 5 bases from J, with 10 bases between. DNA for the CDR3: TGTGCCAGCAGCTTCGGGGGGCTCAATGAAAAACTGTTTTTT. The encoded protein is CASSFGGLNEKLFF. Full variable domain (remainder filled in from reference TRBV11-3 and TRBJ1-4): EAGVVQSPRYKIIEKKQPVAFWCNPISGHNTLYWYLQNLGQGPELLIRYENEEAVDDSQLPKDRFSAERLKGVDSTLKIQPAELGDSAVYLCASSFGGLNEKLFFGSGTQLSVL.

The chain joins TRBV5-1 to TRBJ1-2; 8 bases map to TRBD1. This CDR3 has 16 residues. V gave up 4 bases and J gave up 4 bases; unmatched junction bases: 12. Germline assignment: CDR1 SGHRS and CDR2 YFSETQ. The chain's CDR3 is CASSPRWDRNSYGYTF. DNA for the CDR3: TGCGCCAGCAGCCCGCGGTGGGACAGGAATAGCTATGGCTACACCTTC. Drawing the rest from reference TRBV5-1 and TRBJ1-2, the complete variable domain is KAGVTQTPRYLIKTRGQQVTLSCSPISGHRSVSWYQQTPGQGLQFLFEYFSETQRNKGNFPGRFSGRQFSNSRSEMNVSTLELGDSALYLCASSPRWDRNSYGYTFGSGTRLTVV.

The chain has TRBV27 and TRBJ2-7, with a tentative D call TRBD2 (6 bases). Germline V CDR1 and CDR2: MNHEY, SMNVEV (reference sequence). The V gene lost 5 bases and the J gene lost 4 bases, with 18 bases spanning the gap. The CDR3 covers 15 residues. This chain's CDR3 is CASSQTGAGGYEQYF. The CDR3 DNA follows: TGTGCCAGCAGTCAAACCGGGGCCGGGGGATACGAGCAGTACTTC.

The rearrangement joins TRBV10-3 to TRBJ1-4, with D unresolved. Germline lookup yields CDR1 ENHRY and CDR2 SYGVKD. The CDR3 runs 15 residues. Trimming shortened V by 0 bases and J by 5 bases, and 10 bases separated the two germline ends. The CDR3 reads CAISESGGGNEKLFF. As DNA, the CDR3 is TGTGCCATCAGTGAGTCCGGCGGCGGGAATGAAAAACTGTTTTTT.

V gene TRBV7-6 combines with J gene TRBJ2-1; 12 bases align to TRBD2. V dropped 1 base and J dropped 9; count of bases not matched to a gene: 10. From germline, CDR1 is SGHVS and CDR2 FNYEAQ. CDR3 length equals 17 residues. In DNA form, the CDR3 reads TGTGCCAGCAGCTTAGATCCTCTAGCGGGAGGGCCCAGTGAGCAGTTCTTC. This codes for CASSLDPLAGGPSEQFF.

The rearrangement uses TRBV19 and TRBJ2-1, with TRBD2 as a possible D gene (6 bases). V gave up 5 bases and J gave up 7 bases, with 12 bases separating them. The CDR3 runs 13 residues. Germline loops: CDR1 LNHDA, CDR2 SQIVND (reference sequence). As DNA, the CDR3 is TGTGCCAGTAGTCAGACTAGTTTGAATGAGCAGTTCTTC. Its protein is CASSQTSLNEQFF.

The genes are TRBV7-9 and TRBJ2-3, with 11 bases aligning to TRBD2. Losses at the gene ends were 4 bases for V and 2 bases for J; bases not matched to a gene: 5. The germline CDR1 and CDR2 sequences are SEHNR and FQNEAQ (reference sequence). The CDR3 sequence is 16 residues long. As DNA, the CDR3 is TGTGCCAGCAGCTACTATAGCGGGAGGGACACAGATACGCAGTATTTT. It specifies CASSYYSGRDTDTQYF.

A single count supports this clone. CDR3 residues: CASSQGTGVGGYTF. The CDR3 bases are TGCGCCAGCAGCCAAGGGACAGGGGTAGGTGGCTACACCTTC. This chain links TRBV4-1 with TRBJ1-2, with TRBD1 matching 9 bases. V dropped 1 base and J dropped 7; count of bases not matched to a gene: 4. The CDR3 runs 14 residues. Germline CDR1 reads MGHRA; CDR2 reads YSYEKL.

The chain uses TRBV5-1 and TRBJ2-2; 7 nucleotides agree with TRBD1. With 5 bases clipped from V and 1 base from J, the junction kept 5 bases outside the gene matches. Per germline, CDR1 SGHRS and CDR2 YFSETQ. The CDR3 runs to 15 residues. CDR3 protein: CASRPGTENTGELFF. In nucleotides, the CDR3 is TGCGCCAGCAGACCCGGGACAGAGAACACCGGGGAGCTGTTTTTT.

The chain employs TRBV9 and TRBJ1-1; TRBD1 agrees at 8 bases. This CDR3 has 16 residues. Trimming took 4 bases from V and 2 from J; bases not matched to a gene: 10. Per the germline V gene, CDR1 is SGDLS and CDR2 is YYNGEE. The CDR3 coding sequence is TGTGCCAGCAGCCCGGACAGGGCATGGGGAAACACTGAAGCTTTCTTT. This encodes CASSPDRAWGNTEAFF.

CDR3 coding DNA: TGCGCCAGCAGCTTGGAGGGAGAGAGCTCCTACAATGAGCAGTTCTTC. Encoded protein: CASSLEGESSYNEQFF. The chain is built from TRBV5-1 and TRBJ2-1; D is possibly TRBD2 (5 bases). The CDR3 runs 16 residues. The ends were cut back, 0 bases at V and 0 bases at J, with 10 bases in the middle. CDR1 is SGHRS, CDR2 YFSETQ, per germline.

The V and J genes are TRBV15 and TRBJ2-5; D possibly corresponds to TRBD2 (6 bases). Germline lookup yields CDR1 LNHNV and CDR2 YYDKDF (reference sequence). The CDR3 is 14 amino acids. The germline V and J ends were trimmed by 8 bases and 5 bases, with 18 bases remaining between them. The CDR3 region has the DNA TGTGCCACCCGGGGGAGCAGGGATTTGGAGACCCAGTACTTC. Protein: CATRGSRDLETQYF.

The J gene is TRBJ1-5, the V gene TRBV19, with 8 bases aligning to TRBD1. Germline assignment: CDR1 LNHDA and CDR2 SQIVND (reference sequence). With 2 bases clipped from V and 7 bases from J, the junction kept 7 bases outside the gene matches. This CDR3 has 15 residues. The CDR3 reads CASSIRGQGDQPQHF. The CDR3 coding sequence is TGTGCCAGTAGTATAAGAGGACAGGGAGACCAGCCCCAGCATTTT.

The CDR3 spells CASSFRGRRYEQYF. The DNA of the CDR3 is TGTGCCAGCAGCTTCAGGGGGCGCCGATACGAGCAGTACTTC. This chain links TRBV11-3 with TRBJ2-7; TRBD1 matches at 8 bases. The CDR3 extends over 14 amino acids. Per germline, CDR1 SGHNT and CDR2 YENEEA. Germline trimming cut 3 bases from V and 4 bases from J; bases unmatched to any gene: 5.

This clone is a singleton in its sample. V and J are TRBV28 and TRBJ1-1; 8 bases are a match to TRBD1. The CDR3 is made up of 14 amino acids. V lost 4 bases to trimming and J lost 4 bases; unmatched junction nucleotides: 5. Looked up from germline, CDR1 is MDHEN and CDR2 is SYDVKM. This CDR3 is CASSSTGGVTEAFF. CDR3 sequence (DNA): TGTGCCAGCAGTTCTACAGGGGGGGTCACTGAAGCTTTCTTT.

The CDR3 DNA sequence: TGTGCCAGCAGTTTAGCTTGGCGGGAGAAATCCACCGAGCAGTACTTC. As protein: CASSLAWREKSTEQYF. J is TRBJ2-7 and V is TRBV27; 7 nucleotides align to TRBD2. CDR1 and CDR2 (germline): MNHEY, SMNVEV (reference sequence). The length of the CDR3 is 16 residues. V shed 2 bases, J shed 6 bases, and the junction held 13 bases outside the gene matches.

The gene calls are TRBV4-1 and TRBJ1-5; possible D gene TRBD1, 5 bases. V was pared by 4 bases and J by 5 bases, with 18 bases between. Germline CDR1 MGHRA, CDR2 YSYEKL. CDR3 length: 16 amino acids. The CDR3 DNA is TGCGCCAGCAGCCCCCATGGGGGGGTCATAGATCAGCCCCAGCATTTT. As protein: CASSPHGGVIDQPQHF.

In its sample, this clone was seen once. The gene calls are TRBV30 and TRBJ2-7, with D possibly matching TRBD1 (6 bases). This CDR3 has 16 residues. V was cut by 0 bases and J by 3 bases, with 18 bases left in between. Germline V CDR1 and CDR2: GTSNPN, SVGIG (reference sequence). CDR3 loop: CAWSVPRRQAHYEQYF. Written as DNA, the CDR3 is TGTGCCTGGAGTGTACCCCGTCGACAGGCCCACTACGAGCAGTACTTC. The full variable domain, with the rest looked up from reference TRBV30 and TRBJ2-7, is SQTIHQWPATLVQPVGSPLSLECTVEGTSNPNLYWYRQAAGRGLQLLFYSVGIGQISSEVPQNLSASRPQDRQFILSSKKLLLSDSGFYLCAWSVPRRQAHYEQYFGPGTRLTVT.